The 19 T cell receptor beta chains given below trace back to one sample, sequenced in a study of T-cell reconstitution after alpha-beta-depleted transplantation in children. Preparation of the TCRbeta library was carried out with unique molecular identifiers. Via MiXCR, TCRdb re-called the PCR reads, giving one row per CDR3 protein. This sample has 500,000 to 750,000 distinct CDR3 sequences, with roughly 13% found just once. The sequenced sample was PBMCs, mostly from graft donor cells, obtained 360 days after TCRalphabeta/CD19-depleted stem cell transplant. The receptor source for this set is a male patient younger than 18 who had a stem cell transplant for acute myeloid leukemia, so the T cells may come from the graft donor.

At least ten counts were recorded for this clonotype. The chain carries TRBV5-1 and TRBJ1-1, with D maybe TRBD1 (5 bases). The CDR3 length is 14 residues. Germline CDR1 is SGHRS and CDR2 is YFSETQ. Trimming stripped 7 bases from V and 0 bases from J, with 13 bases between. CDR3 coding DNA: TGCGCCAGCGGTCGGGGGGGAGTGAACACTGAAGCTTTCTTT. Amino acids: CASGRGGVNTEAFF.

V is TRBV27 and J is TRBJ1-5, with unresolved D. CDR1 and CDR2 from the germline V gene are MNHEY and SMNVEV (reference sequence). The V end was cut by 5 bases, the J end by 6 bases, with 14 bases between. The CDR3 extends over 14 amino acids. DNA of the CDR3: TGTGCCAGCAGTCCGACATTTCTTCCTCAGCCCCAGCATTTT. Its protein product is CASSPTFLPQPQHF.

The rearrangement joins TRBV20-1 to TRBJ2-1; D is unresolved. V was trimmed by 6 bases and J by 4 bases, leaving 16 bases between them. Germline V gene data show CDR1 as DFQATT and CDR2 as SNEGSKA (reference sequence). The CDR3 has 14 residues. The CDR3 spells CSADRATTYNEQFF. CDR3 nucleotides: TGCAGTGCGGATCGGGCTACCACTTACAATGAGCAGTTCTTC.

This clonotype has a handful of counts. V is TRBV20-1 and J is TRBJ1-1; D may be TRBD1 (5 bases). This CDR3 has 14 residues. Trimming left V 6 bases short and J 0 bases short, with 14 bases between. The germline gives CDR1 DFQATT, CDR2 SNEGSKA (reference sequence). CDR3 bases: TGCAGTGCCGGGGGACGTTTGATGAACACTGAAGCTTTCTTT. It translates to CSAGGRLMNTEAFF.

The chain couples TRBV6-1 to TRBJ2-1; 8 nucleotides agree with TRBD1. The CDR3 runs 14 residues. V gave up 6 bases and J gave up 8 bases; unmatched junction bases: 9. Germline CDR1 is MNHNS and CDR2 is SASEGT. CDR3 residues: CASSLTAGGYEQFF. For the CDR3, the DNA is TGTGCCAGCAGCCTGACAGCAGGGGGCTATGAGCAGTTCTTC.

This clonotype was counted a few times. J is TRBJ2-3 and V is TRBV20-1, with 10 bases aligning to TRBD2. Germline V gene sequence: CDR1 DFQATT, CDR2 SNEGSKA (reference sequence). V shed 3 bases, J shed 5 bases, and the junction held 11 bases outside the gene matches. The CDR3 runs 16 residues. CDR3 nucleotides: TGCAGTGCTAGGGGAGCTAGCGGGAGAGGAGGAGATACGCAGTATTTT. Residues: CSARGASGRGGDTQYF.

This clonotype was counted many times. The genes are TRBV28 and TRBJ2-1, with 10 bases aligning to TRBD2. In germline, CDR1 is MDHEN, CDR2 SYDVKM. The CDR3 extends over 16 amino acids. With V trimmed by 0 bases and J by 7 bases, 6 bases remained unmatched. The CDR3 coding sequence is TGTGCCAGCAGTTTATGGGTAGCGGGAGGCCCAAATGAGCAGTTCTTC. Translation: CASSLWVAGGPNEQFF. The full variable domain, completed using reference TRBV28 and TRBJ2-1, is DVKVTQSSRYLVKRTGEKVFLECVQDMDHENMFWYRQDPGLGLRLIYFSYDVKMKEKGDIPEGYSVSREKKERFSLILESASTNQTSMYLCASSLWVAGGPNEQFFGPGTRLTVL.

V and J are TRBV4-3 and TRBJ2-7; 8 positions agree with TRBD1. The CDR3 spans 15 residues. Germline V gene lookup returns CDR1 LGHNA and CDR2 YSLEER. The V segment lost 0 bases and the J segment 1 base; nucleotides outside the gene matches: 2. CDR3 sequence reads: CASSQDRGPSYEQYF. Written as DNA, the CDR3 is TGCGCCAGCAGCCAAGACAGGGGGCCGTCCTACGAGCAGTACTTC.

A remark on this clonotype: With a much larger clone just one base away, this may be a read error. The chain is built from TRBV20-1 and TRBJ2-2, with a possible D match to TRBD1 (5 bases). Germline-derived CDR1 and CDR2 are DFQATT and SNEGSKA (reference sequence). The CDR3 consists of 12 residues. V lost 5 bases, J lost 5 bases, and 9 bases lay in between. This chain's CDR3 is CSASAGTGELFF. As DNA, the CDR3 is TGCAGTGCTTCAGCAGGGACCGGGGAGCTGTTTTTT.

CDR3 residues: CASSPGKVRSYNEQFF. The DNA of the CDR3 is TGTGCCAGCTCACCAGGGAAAGTTAGGTCCTACAATGAGCAGTTCTTC. The gene calls are TRBV18 and TRBJ2-1; no definite D call. With 2 bases removed from V and 1 base from J, the gap between germline ends came to 12 bases. This CDR3 comprises 16 residues. Germline V CDR1 and CDR2: KGHSH, LQKENI.

This chain links TRBV12-3 or TRBV12-4 with TRBJ2-1; the match to TRBD1 covers 11 bases. Trimming took 6 bases from V and 9 from J; bases not matched to a gene: 7. The CDR3 loop spans 14 amino acids. CDR3 in amino acids: CASSPDRGRGEQFF. CDR3 sequence (DNA): TGTGCCAGCAGCCCGGACAGGGGGCGCGGTGAGCAGTTCTTC.

The CDR3 region has the DNA TGTGCCAGCAGTTTAGCGGGGGGCCCGATTCAAGAGACCCAGTACTTC. Amino acids: CASSLAGGPIQETQYF. This sequence joins TRBV28 and TRBJ2-5, with 8 bases lining up with TRBD2. Germline CDR1 is MDHEN and CDR2 is SYDVKM. The CDR3 has 16 amino acids. V lost 2 bases, J lost 2 bases, and 7 bases stayed unmatched.

The chain links TRBV20-1 to TRBJ2-2, with D perhaps matching TRBD1 (6 bases). Germline assignment: CDR1 DFQATT and CDR2 SNEGSKA (reference sequence). This CDR3 is built from 15 residues. The V end was cut by 3 bases, the J end by 6 bases, with 17 bases between. In nucleotides, the CDR3 is TGCAGTGCTAGGGGAAAAAAACAGGGTCCCGGGGAGCTGTTTTTT. This sequence encodes CSARGKKQGPGELFF.

This clonotype was counted only a few times. The rearrangement uses TRBV5-1 and TRBJ2-1; perhaps D is TRBD1 or TRBD2 (5 bases each). CDR1 is SGHRS and CDR2 is YFSETQ in the germline V gene. CDR3 size: 15 residues. Trimming stripped 0 bases from V and 9 bases from J, with 16 bases between. CDR3 residues: CASSLVASLRGEQFF. CDR3 nucleotides: TGCGCCAGCAGCTTGGTGGCCTCCTTGAGGGGTGAGCAGTTCTTC.

The rearrangement uses TRBV19 and TRBJ2-7; no definite D call. The ends were cut back, 6 bases at V and 0 bases at J, with 12 bases in the middle. The length of the CDR3 is 14 residues. Germline CDR1 and CDR2: LNHDA and SQIVND (reference sequence). The CDR3 DNA follows: TGTGCCAGTAGAGTAGCCTCGACCTCCTACGAGCAGTACTTC. Amino acids: CASRVASTSYEQYF.

In this sample, this clonotype turned up a few times. This chain joins TRBV4-3 and TRBJ2-2; 14 bases are a match to TRBD2. The CDR3 sequence is 18 residues long. V lost 5 bases, J lost 4 bases, and 9 bases stayed unmatched. The germline gives CDR1 LGHNA, CDR2 YSLEER. The CDR3 loop is CASSLRTSGRRGTGELFF. In DNA, the CDR3 is TGCGCCAGCAGCTTGCGGACTAGCGGGAGGAGGGGCACCGGGGAGCTGTTTTTT.

The chain has TRBV13 and TRBJ2-2; TRBD1 matches at 7 bases. V shed 5 bases and J 7 bases; nucleotides not matched to a gene: 7. Germline values: CDR1 PRHDT, CDR2 FYEKMQ (reference sequence). The CDR3 covers 14 residues. The CDR3 loop reads CASSQGVLGGELFF. CDR3 in DNA: TGTGCCAGCAGCCAGGGGGTTCTGGGCGGGGAGCTGTTTTTT.

The rearrangement uses TRBV30 and TRBJ2-7, with a tentative D call TRBD1 (6 bases). V was shortened by 4 bases and J by 3 bases, with 13 bases between the two germline ends. From germline, CDR1 is GTSNPN and CDR2 SVGIG (reference sequence). CDR3 length equals 13 residues. The CDR3 region is CAWKGDTLYEQYF. The CDR3 DNA follows: TGTGCCTGGAAAGGGGACACACTCTACGAGCAGTACTTC. Full variable domain (rest looked up from reference TRBV30 and TRBJ2-7): SQTIHQWPATLVQPVGSPLSLECTVEGTSNPNLYWYRQAAGRGLQLLFYSVGIGQISSEVPQNLSASRPQDRQFILSSKKLLLSDSGFYLCAWKGDTLYEQYFGPGTRLTVT.

This clonotype was recorded a few times. The rearrangement uses TRBV28 and TRBJ2-3; TRBD2 might be the D (5 bases). This CDR3 region has 17 residues. Between the trimmed V and J ends, which lost 6 bases and 4 bases, there was a span of 23 bases. Germline V gene sequence: CDR1 MDHEN, CDR2 SYDVKM. CDR3 DNA: TGTGCCAGCAGCCTCTCACACCGGACTTGGAGAGCAGATACGCAGTATTTT. Translation gives CASSLSHRTWRADTQYF.